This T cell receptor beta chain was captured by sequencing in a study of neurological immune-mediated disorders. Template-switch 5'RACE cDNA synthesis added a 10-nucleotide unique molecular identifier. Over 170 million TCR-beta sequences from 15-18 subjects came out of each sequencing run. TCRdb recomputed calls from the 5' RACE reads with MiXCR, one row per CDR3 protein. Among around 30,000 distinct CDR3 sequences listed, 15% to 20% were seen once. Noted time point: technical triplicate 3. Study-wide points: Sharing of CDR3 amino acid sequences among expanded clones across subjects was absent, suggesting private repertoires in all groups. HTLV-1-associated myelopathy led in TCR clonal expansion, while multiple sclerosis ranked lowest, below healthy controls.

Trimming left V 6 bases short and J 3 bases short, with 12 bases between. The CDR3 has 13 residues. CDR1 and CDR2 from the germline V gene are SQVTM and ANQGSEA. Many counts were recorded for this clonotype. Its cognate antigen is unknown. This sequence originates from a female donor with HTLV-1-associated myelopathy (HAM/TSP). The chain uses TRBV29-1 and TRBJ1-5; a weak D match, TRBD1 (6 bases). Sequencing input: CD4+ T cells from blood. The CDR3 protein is CSVRTDYNQPQHF. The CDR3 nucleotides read TGCAGCGTCCGGACAGACTACAATCAGCCCCAGCATTTT.